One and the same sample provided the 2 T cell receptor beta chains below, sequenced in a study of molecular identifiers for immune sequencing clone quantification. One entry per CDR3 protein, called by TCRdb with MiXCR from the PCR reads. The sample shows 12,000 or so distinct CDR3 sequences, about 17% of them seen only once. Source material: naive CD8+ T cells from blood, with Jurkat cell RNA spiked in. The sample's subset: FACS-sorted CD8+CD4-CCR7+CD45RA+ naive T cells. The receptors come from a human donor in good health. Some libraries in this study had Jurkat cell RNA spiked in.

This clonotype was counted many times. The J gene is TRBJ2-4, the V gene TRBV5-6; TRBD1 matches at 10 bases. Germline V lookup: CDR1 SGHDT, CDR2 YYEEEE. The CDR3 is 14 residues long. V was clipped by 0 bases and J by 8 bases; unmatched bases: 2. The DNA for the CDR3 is TGTGCCAGCAGCTTGGGGACAGGGGGTTACATTCAGTACTTC. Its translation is CASSLGTGGYIQYF.

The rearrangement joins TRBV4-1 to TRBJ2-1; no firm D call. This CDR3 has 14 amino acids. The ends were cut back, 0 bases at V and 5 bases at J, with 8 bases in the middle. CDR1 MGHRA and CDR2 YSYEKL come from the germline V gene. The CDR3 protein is CASSQETSHNEQFF. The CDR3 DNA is TGCGCCAGCAGCCAAGAAACCAGCCACAATGAGCAGTTCTTC.